Only a few counts were recorded for the clone carrying this TCR beta chain. The antigen is unknown. Amplified TCR beta CDR3 regions derived from RNA transcripts. TCR CDR3 regions were first amplified by RT-PCR with HTBI primers. TCRdb processed the multiplex PCR reads anew with MiXCR; each CDR3 protein has one entry. The sample includes a few hundred thousand distinct CDR3 sequences, about a sixth of them seen just once. Hyperthyroidism in the patients, aged 18 to 65, was newly diagnosed and under 2 months in duration. Fresh 10 ml peripheral blood yielded PBMCs. V was cut by 10 bases and J by 5 bases, with 21 bases left in between. This CDR3 contains 15 residues. The germline gives CDR1 MNHNS, CDR2 SASEGT. This specimen belongs to a study of T cells in Graves' hyperthyroidism and ophthalmopathy. Study-level points and caveats: Researchers found most expanded thyroid clonotypes above 0.001 in blood as well.

The rearrangement joins TRBV6-1 to TRBJ2-1; TRBD1 might be the D (6 bases). The source of this sequence is a woman between 25 and 40 years old with Graves' hyperthyroidism. Sequenced input: blood. The CDR3 loop is CAIYLIGGLHNEQFF. The CDR3, as DNA: TGTGCCATCTACCTCATTGGGGGCCTACACAATGAGCAGTTCTTC.